This entry features one T cell receptor beta chain sequence. What antigen it recognizes has not been identified. No much larger clone exists at a distance of one base, and base qualities are not known. This entry belongs to a study of cytomegalovirus exposure and HLA in healthy donors (dated by TCRdb to 2016 to 2017). Context from the whole study: An earlier analysis of roughly 630 of the donors reported roughly 270 Gb of sequence data and around 120 million unique TCR beta sequences from some 180 million T cells. An early release covering roughly 600 HLA-typed donors comprised about 290 gigabases of sequencing data and tens of millions of unique TCR sequences. Among the roughly 400 genotyped donors, approximately 77% belonged to the genetic ancestry cluster associated with self-reported Caucasian donors. The study aimed to test whether signatures of past pathogen exposure could be identified by cataloging public T cell receptors. The study profiled the T cell repertoires of 500 to 800 subjects by immunosequencing and related them to cytomegalovirus serostatus. Besides the first cohort of 550 to 750 subjects, a separate validation cohort made up of roughly 130 different subjects was used. High-throughput TCR immunosequencing, statistical association of individual TCRs with disease status, and machine learning were combined to predict cytomegalovirus infection status. To study patterns of TCR occurrence, a later analysis re-analyzed previously published TCR beta repertoires from just over 650 donors and added high-resolution HLA genotyping. The later analysis used no new phenotypic data to find candidate immune exposures, relying instead on TCR beta sequences and their occurrence across donors. An earlier analysis of several hundred of the donors applied high-throughput TCR beta sequencing to assess whether each TCR beta V gene segment acted as functional or pseudogenic. Donor age, sex, ethnicity and CMV serostatus were compiled together with the repertoire data. In a later genetic analysis, genome-wide SNP genotypes for about 55% of the roughly 700 donors were used, and that subset was treated as a discovery cohort. Every discovery cohort repertoire had been produced on one sequencing platform. HLA typing included class I and class II loci at four-digit resolution. The number of typed donors differed by locus: about 629-640 for A, B, C, DRB1 and DQB1; approximately 520 for DQA1; about 600 for DPA1; and about 470 for DPB1. Several DR-DQ haplotypes were handled as single units for association and clustering because linkage in the cohort was strong. Among about 410 genotyped donors of the cohort, an average of approximately 200,000 unique TCR beta nucleotide sequences was sequenced per donor, of which about 18% were non-productive. Overall study outcomes, separate from this receptor: A later genetic analysis reported fewer N-insertions in productive TCRs among donors in an Asian-associated ancestry cluster than the approximately 700-donor mean. In the study, roughly 160 TCR beta chains were listed as associated with cytomegalovirus. Immune exposure information for the cohort was limited to CMV serostatus. The classifier was reported to diagnose cytomegalovirus status with high specificity and sensitivity in both the original cohort and the validation cohort. Compared with equally common non-associated chains, HLA-associated TCR beta chains in a later analysis were more clonally expanded and had lower generation probabilities. In a later analysis, TCR association rates were found to vary across HLA loci, with the most associated TCRs seen for DRB1 alleles and the fewest for HLA-C alleles. A later analysis associated approximately 17,000 TCR beta sequences with specific HLA alleles at a false discovery rate of 0.05. Across donors, most TCR sequences were observed very rarely, whereas some public TCRs were present in many individuals. A later genetic analysis associated a missense DCLRE1C variant with V-gene and J-gene trimming of TCR beta chains, and an independent cohort replicated the association. Some IMGT-functional V segments, including TRBV6-2 and TRBV6-3, could not be told apart with the 87-base-pair reads, so those segments were excluded. The authors suggested that the approach could potentially be extended to other disease states and immunological phenotypes. Three of the identified cytomegalovirus-associated TCR beta chains were confirmed in vitro to be specific for cytomegalovirus antigens. In a later analysis, most CMV-associated TCR beta chains were found to appear HLA-restricted, with HLA associations seemingly driven largely by CMV exposure. Correlated functional status among segregating V segments might reflect linkage disequilibrium, but an unknown experimental factor could not be ruled out. Assigning TCR associations to individual alleles was difficult when HLA alleles, especially DR and DQ, strongly co-occurred. A later analysis reported that several top co-occurrence clusters appeared linked to parvovirus B19, influenza, CMV and Epstein-Barr virus. A further reported finding was that TCR beta sequences accurately predicted the HLA-A and HLA-B alleles for most subjects in the first cohort. HLA typing was unavailable for some donors at each locus, so association tests used only the typed subset. Sequencing depth was assumed to be roughly uniform across donors in the presence/absence analyses, though that assumption may not hold. Because counts were too low, seventeen rarely observed V segments, including chromosome 9 orphons, were left out of the earlier analysis of 587 of the donors. In this cohort, only TCR beta chains were sequenced, and detectable features were limited by the absence of alpha or paired-chain data. The sequencing pipeline was judged likely to have produced a cluster of highly shared sequence variants as a technical artifact. Broadly in line with IMGT annotations, most TCR beta V segments showed up in productive rearrangements about 87% or about 30% of the time in an earlier analysis of about 500 of the donors.

The cohort was made up of hundreds of healthy bone marrow donors. All cohort members were sampled while nominally healthy, although unrecorded immune exposures were likely present. The donor was CMV seropositive and belonged to the group of 270 or so seropositive cohort members. A peripheral blood sample was provided by each donor, and peripheral blood mononuclear cells were used for TCR beta sequencing. Genomic DNA was extracted from the blood cell samples with the Qiagen DNeasy Blood Extraction Kit. The CDR3 numbers 15 residues from cysteine through phenylalanine. CDR3 DNA only is kept here, 45 bases in frame from base 1. Trimming removed 3 bases from V and 1 base from J, leaving 13 bases between the germline ends. The CDR1 and CDR2 encoded by the germline V gene are KGHSH and LQKENI. The library relied on the immunoSEQ multiplex PCR assay. A mixture of 60 forward primers for TCR Vbeta segments and 13 reverse primers for TCR Jbeta segments was used in the multiplex PCR. Amplification of the CDR3 region of rearranged TCR beta genes was performed with a multiplex PCR assay on genomic DNA. The Illumina HiSeq System was used to sequence the amplified TCR beta libraries as 87-base-pair reads. Per the source publication's procedure: A later analysis counted tens of millions of unique TCR beta chains across the roughly 700 repertoires, and some 11 million of these chains were shared by at least two donors. To remove PCR and sequencing errors, raw reads were error-corrected and collapsed into unique sequences using a nearest-neighbor algorithm that merged closely related sequences. V, D and J gene segments were assigned by aligning CDR3 sequences to IMGT reference sequences. For a sequence to be retained, a match of at least six nucleotides was required to both a V gene segment and a J gene segment. Rearrangements were classified as productive when the CDR3 lacked stop codons and remained in frame with V and J, and all other rearrangements were classified as non-productive. Following IMGT convention, CDR3 was defined as the stretch from the second conserved V-encoded cysteine to the conserved J-encoded phenylalanine. The earlier analysis of 587 of the donors excluded sequences that lacked an unambiguous match to a single V gene segment. An earlier analysis of fewer than 750 of the donors classified V segments as functional when productive rearrangements were above 56.7% and as segregating when the standard deviation between donors was above 5%. To diagnose cytomegalovirus status from the catalog of TCR beta chain sequences, a statistical classification framework was built. V and J gene assignment, in a later analysis, came from comparing TCR nucleotide sequences with IMGT/GENE-DB human TR gene sequences. A later analysis assigned CDR3 sequences and most-parsimonious VDJ recombination scenarios with the TCRdist pipeline. In a later analysis, every TCR beta chain was defined by the combination of its CDR3 amino acid sequence and its V-gene family, and reads without a unique V-gene family were dropped. As a way to deal with suspected cross-contamination and a sequencing artifact, a later analysis dropped 450 to 600 nucleotide sequences that were highly shared and had low generation probability. For each public chain, a later analysis derived a clonal expansion index from normalized ranks of inferred template counts within each repertoire. In a later analysis, generation probabilities were computed using a VDJ recombination model fitted to out-of-frame rearrangements, and the results were checked against IGoR. In a later analysis, TCR-TCR, TCR-HLA and TCR-CMV co-occurrence was scored with hypergeometric tests, and a repertoire-size bias correction was applied to TCR pairs. False discovery rates were estimated in a later analysis by permuting HLA or CMV assignments 20 times. In a later analysis, co-occurring TCRs were grouped using DBSCAN, with TCRdist sequence similarity added in when clustering inside HLA-allele-positive subsets. Repertoires with fewer than 30,000 or more than 120,000 public chains, plus five repertoires with anomalous nucleotide sharing, were excluded from co-occurrence clustering. Entries here come from immuneACCESS through TCRdb and include only in-frame sequences with V and J called. Some clones fail to appear in such tables; in the studies checked, an unresolved V gene covers under half of the shortfall, and the cause of the remainder is unknown. V and J calls and clone size are as listed in that table; D and trimming were resolved from the DNA. This sample holds about 200,000 clones; more than 75% were observed only once. Together, the top ten hold 0.35% to 0.5% of the sample.

The clonotype was recovered from a male donor in good health and CMV-seropositive. Source material: PBMCs. This chain is built from TRBV18 and TRBJ2-7; TRBD1 is possibly the D segment (6 matching bases). The nucleotides read TGTGCCAGCTCACCGCCGGGACACCATTCCTACGAGCAGTACTTC. It is translated as CASSPPGHHSYEQYF. When the CDR3 is completed using the reference TRBV18 and TRBJ2-7 genes on either side, the full variable domain is NAGVMQNPRHLVRRRGQEARLRCSPMKGHSHVYWYRQLPEEGLKFMVYLQKENIIDESGMPKERFSAEFPKEGPSILRIQQVVRGDSAAYFCASSPPGHHSYEQYFGPGTRLTVT.